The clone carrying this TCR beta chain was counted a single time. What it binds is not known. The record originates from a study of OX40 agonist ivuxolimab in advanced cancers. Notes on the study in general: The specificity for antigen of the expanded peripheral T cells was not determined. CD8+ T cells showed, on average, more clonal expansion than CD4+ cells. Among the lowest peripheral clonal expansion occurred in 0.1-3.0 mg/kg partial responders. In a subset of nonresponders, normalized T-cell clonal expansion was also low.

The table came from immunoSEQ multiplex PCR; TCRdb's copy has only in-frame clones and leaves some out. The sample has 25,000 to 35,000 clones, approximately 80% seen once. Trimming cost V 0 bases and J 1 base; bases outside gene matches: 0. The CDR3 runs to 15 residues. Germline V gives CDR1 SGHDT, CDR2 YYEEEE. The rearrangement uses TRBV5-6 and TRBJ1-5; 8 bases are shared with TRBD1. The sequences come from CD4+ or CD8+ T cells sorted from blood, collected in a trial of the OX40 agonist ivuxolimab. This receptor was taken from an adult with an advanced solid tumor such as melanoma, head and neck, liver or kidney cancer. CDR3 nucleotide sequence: TGTGCCAGCAGCTTGGGGACAGGGAGCAATCAGCCCCAGCATTTT. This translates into CASSLGTGSNQPQHF.